The following is a T cell receptor (beta chain) sequence with its context. Its target is unknown. The data derive from a study of T-cell reconstitution after alpha-beta-depleted transplantation in children. Study-wide findings and caveats: Once a year had passed after transplant, T-cell counts and diversity came mostly from newly produced T cells. As was reported, about two months after transplant, alpha-beta T cells came from several hundred expanded graft clones. It was surviving recipient T cells and thymic progenitors that gave some patients high TCRbeta diversity at day 60.

Unique molecular identifiers were used in preparing the TCRbeta library. TCRdb passed the PCR reads through MiXCR, listing each CDR3 protein once. The table shows about 590,000 distinct CDR3 sequences, with over 10% occurring only once. Here the sequenced sample was PBMCs, mostly from graft donor cells, taken 360 days after TCRalphabeta/CD19-depleted stem cell transplant. This clonotype was sampled from a male patient younger than 18 who had a stem cell transplant for acute myeloid leukemia, so the T cells may come from the graft donor.

The CDR3 sequence is CASSLGLAVEFF. The CDR3, as DNA: TGTGCCAGCAGTTTGGGACTAGCGGTGGAGTTCTTC. The chain combines TRBV12-3 or TRBV12-4 with TRBJ2-1; TRBD2 agrees at 11 bases. V shed 3 bases, J shed 14 bases, and the junction held 3 bases outside the gene matches. This CDR3 is built from 12 residues.